The following is a T cell receptor (beta chain) sequence with its context. The CDR3 length is 14 residues. Between the trimmed V and J ends, which lost 6 bases and 4 bases, there was a span of 12 bases. Germline CDR1 SNHLY, CDR2 FYNNEI. The data stem from a study of blood T cell repertoires in COVID-19. About the study: The study drew acute and convalescent COVID-19 samples from the United States, Italy and Spain.

TCRdb's table, derived via immunoSEQ multiplex PCR, lists solely in-frame clones and lacks some. The profile shows about 61,000 clones, 79% of them singletons. This TCR was recovered from a woman in her 70s with acute or convalescent COVID-19. The chain carries TRBV2 and TRBJ1-4, with D tentatively TRBD1 (6 bases). The sequenced sample was peripheral blood. CDR3 residues: CASSGQLLNEKLFF. CDR3 sequence (DNA): TGTGCCAGCAGCGGACAGCTTCTTAATGAAAAACTGTTTTTT.